These 29 T cell receptor beta chains came from one sample sequenced in a study of blood T cell repertoires in COVID-19. The data were produced by immunoSEQ multiplex PCR, yet TCRdb's version contains in-frame clones alone and is incomplete. The table lists approximately 130,000 clones, around 81% of them singletons, with roughly 10% in the top ten. Sequencing input: peripheral blood. These receptors all stem from a human donor in a cohort sampled during active COVID-19.

DNA of the CDR3: TGTGCCATCAGTGGGCAGGTTAATTCACCCCTCCACTTT. Amino acids: CAISGQVNSPLHF. V gene TRBV10-3 combines with J gene TRBJ1-6, with unresolved D. Deletions cut 4 bases from V and 6 bases from J, with 7 bases between. Germline V gene lookup returns CDR1 ENHRY and CDR2 SYGVKD. The CDR3 contains 13 residues.

The chain combines TRBV2 with TRBJ1-2; TRBD1 might be the D (5 bases). This CDR3 has 15 residues. The germline V and J ends were trimmed by 6 bases and 9 bases, with 23 bases remaining between them. Germline V gene data show CDR1 as SNHLY and CDR2 as FYNNEI. CDR3 nucleotide sequence: TGTGCCAGCAGCCCCAAGCTCGGGGGGACGACCCGCTACACCTTC. Translation: CASSPKLGGTTRYTF.

This chain uses TRBV30 with TRBJ2-7; D may be TRBD2 (5 bases). The CDR3 consists of 16 residues. In germline, CDR1 is GTSNPN, CDR2 SVGIG (reference sequence). V gave up 4 bases and J gave up 0 bases, with 19 bases separating them. CDR3 nucleotides: TGTGCCTGGACCAGGCAGGCGGGCCTCCTCTCCTACGAGCAGTACTTC. Translating gives CAWTRQAGLLSYEQYF.

V is TRBV19 and J is TRBJ1-5; 7 nucleotides align to TRBD1. J lost 5 bases, V lost 3 bases, and 4 bases had no gene match. Germline V gene sequence: CDR1 LNHDA, CDR2 SQIVND (reference sequence). CDR3 length equals 14 residues. The CDR3 bases are TGTGCCAGTAGTATTGACAGGGCCGATCAGCCCCAGCATTTT. Its translation: CASSIDRADQPQHF.

The rearrangement uses TRBV6-5 and TRBJ2-5; D remains unclear. V shed 7 bases and J shed 2 bases, with 17 bases lying between them. Germline V gene lookup returns CDR1 MNHEY and CDR2 SVGAGI. The CDR3 extends over 15 amino acids. The DNA of the CDR3 is TGTGCCAGCACCCGGTCATCGGCTAGGCAAGAGACCCAGTACTTC. Residues: CASTRSSARQETQYF.

This clone was picked up a small number of times. The J gene is TRBJ1-1, the V gene TRBV20-1; 7 bases align to TRBD1. Germline V lookup: CDR1 DFQATT, CDR2 SNEGSKA (reference sequence). The CDR3 covers 11 residues. J gave up 10 bases and V 5 bases, and 7 bases lay outside the gene matches. CDR3 in amino acids: CSAEDRSGAFF. The CDR3 DNA sequence: TGCAGTGCTGAGGACAGGTCCGGAGCTTTCTTT.

This clone was counted only a few times. The chain combines TRBV4-2 with TRBJ1-2; unclear D gene. V shed 0 bases and J shed 8 bases, with 13 bases lying between them. CDR3 size: 14 residues. Germline values: CDR1 LGHNA, CDR2 YNFKEQ. Here the CDR3 DNA reads TGTGCCAGCAGCCAAGATCCCCGCGCGGAGGGCTACACCTTC. This gives the protein CASSQDPRAEGYTF.

The chain links TRBV5-4 to TRBJ2-1; D is possibly TRBD1 (5 bases). The CDR3 loop spans 16 amino acids. V was pared by 4 bases and J by 2 bases, with 16 bases between. Germline V gene lookup returns CDR1 SGHNT and CDR2 YYREEE (reference sequence). The CDR3, as DNA: TGTGCCAGCAGCCGTCAGGGCGTAGGTCCCTACAATGAGCAGTTCTTC. This encodes CASSRQGVGPYNEQFF. Full variable domain (remainder filled in from reference TRBV5-4 and TRBJ2-1): ETGVTQSPTHLIKTRGQQVTLRCSSQSGHNTVSWYQQALGQGPQFIFQYYREEENGRGNFPPRFSGLQFPNYSSELNVNALELDDSALYLCASSRQGVGPYNEQFFGPGTRLTVL.

V and J are TRBV5-1 and TRBJ2-3, with D possibly being TRBD2 (7 bases). Germline CDR1 and CDR2: SGHRS and YFSETQ. The CDR3 contains 16 residues. With 5 bases removed from V and 0 bases from J, the gap between germline ends came to 16 bases. The CDR3 is CASSLGGATSTDTQYF. CDR3 bases: TGCGCCAGCAGTCTGGGGGGGGCGACTAGCACAGATACGCAGTATTTT.

V usage is TRBV6-5 and J usage is TRBJ2-1; D might be TRBD2 (5 bases). Between the trimmed V and J ends, which lost 4 bases and 10 bases, there was a span of 11 bases. Germline CDR1 MNHEY, CDR2 SVGAGI. The CDR3 has 12 residues. As DNA, the CDR3 is TGTGCCAGCAGTTCGAGGGAAGGGGAGCAGTTCTTC. Its protein is CASSSREGEQFF.

This clone was found once. The V gene is TRBV5-6, the J gene TRBJ1-2, with 10 bases that match TRBD1. This CDR3 spans 12 amino acids. Germline CDR1 SGHDT, CDR2 YYEEEE. Unmatched junction bases numbered 5, after V lost 7 bases and J lost 8 bases. CDR3 coding DNA: TGTGCCAGCCAGACAGGGGGCGCGGGCTACACCTTC. Amino acid sequence: CASQTGGAGYTF.

This clone appeared a single time. The genes are TRBV30 and TRBJ2-1; D unclear. This CDR3 comprises 13 residues. V dropped 1 base and J dropped 0 bases, with 4 bases sitting between them. From germline, CDR1 is GTSNPN and CDR2 SVGIG (reference sequence). The CDR3 here is CAWSDISYNEQFF. Written as DNA, the CDR3 is TGTGCCTGGAGTGACATCTCCTACAATGAGCAGTTCTTC.

This chain joins TRBV19 and TRBJ2-1; 15 nucleotides match TRBD2. Germline loops: CDR1 LNHDA, CDR2 SQIVND (reference sequence). The CDR3 spans 20 residues. Trimming at V came to 5 bases and at J to 0 bases, leaving 11 bases not matched to a gene. The CDR3 DNA reads TGTGCCAGTAGTTCCTCGAGGACTAGCGGGGGGGTCAGCTCCTACAATGAGCAGTTCTTC. Protein product: CASSSSRTSGGVSSYNEQFF.

This clone was seen once. The DNA of the CDR3 is TGCAGCCCGGAGGCAGGTGGAGGCTACACCTTC. The encoded protein is CSPEAGGGYTF. The V gene is TRBV29-1, the J gene TRBJ1-2; D remains ambiguous. V shed 8 bases and J shed 8 bases, with 15 bases lying between them. This CDR3 is built from 11 residues. From germline, CDR1 is SQVTM and CDR2 ANQGSEA.

J is TRBJ1-1 and V is TRBV12-3 or TRBV12-4; D gene unclear. V lost 3 bases to trimming and J lost 6 bases, with 5 bases between them. The CDR3 extends over 11 amino acids. The DNA for the CDR3 is TGTGCCAGCAGTTTTTCTTCTGAAGCTTTCTTT. This sequence encodes CASSFSSEAFF.

This chain connects TRBV6-6 to TRBJ1-5; 7 nucleotides align to TRBD1. CDR3 length: 14 amino acids. Germline V gene sequence: CDR1 MNHNY, CDR2 SVGAGI (reference sequence). Losses at the gene ends were 2 bases for V and 7 bases for J; bases not matched to a gene: 5. The CDR3 DNA reads as TGTGCCAGCAGTTACGGCCAGGGGGAGCAGCCCCAGCATTTT. This codes for CASSYGQGEQPQHF.

This chain joins TRBV7-9 and TRBJ1-6, with 7 bases fitting TRBD1. Germline-derived CDR1 and CDR2 are SEHNR and FQNEAQ (reference sequence). J was trimmed by 8 bases and V by 5 bases; bases with no gene match: 9. There are 15 residues in the CDR3. CDR3: CASSPTGNRDSPLHF. CDR3 DNA: TGTGCCAGCAGCCCGACAGGGAATAGGGATTCACCCCTCCACTTT.

The rearrangement joins TRBV3-1 (or the pseudogene TRBV3-2) to TRBJ2-2, with D possibly being TRBD1 (6 bases). This CDR3 spans 16 amino acids. V lost 1 base to trimming and J lost 4 bases, with 13 bases between them. The germline V gene has CDR1 LGHDT and CDR2 YNNKEL (reference sequence). The CDR3 reads CASSQGVQGGTGELFF. CDR3 nucleotide sequence: TGTGCCAGCAGCCAAGGAGTACAGGGTGGCACCGGGGAGCTGTTTTTT.

V and J are TRBV5-4 and TRBJ2-7; tentatively, D is TRBD2 (5 bases). The CDR3 has 14 residues. V was clipped by 0 bases and J by 2 bases, with 9 bases between them. Germline V lookup: CDR1 SGHNT, CDR2 YYREEE (reference sequence). Here the CDR3 reads CASSLGRETYEQYF. As DNA, the CDR3 is TGTGCCAGCAGCTTGGGACGGGAAACCTACGAGCAGTACTTC.

This chain uses TRBV6-1 with TRBJ2-5, with D tentatively TRBD2 (5 bases). Trimming cost V 4 bases and J 0 bases, with 15 bases left between them. Germline CDR1 is MNHNS and CDR2 is SASEGT. This CDR3 spans 16 amino acids. CDR3 residues: CASSGSGYRNQETQYF. DNA of the CDR3: TGTGCCAGCAGTGGCTCGGGGTATCGGAACCAAGAGACCCAGTACTTC.

V and J are TRBV18 and TRBJ1-5; no clear D. Trimming removed 0 bases from V and 7 bases from J, with 13 bases in between. This CDR3 has 15 residues. CDR1 and CDR2 from the germline V gene are KGHSH and LQKENI. For the CDR3, the DNA is TGTGCCAGCTCACCACCCTCGGCAGCGCAACAGCCCCAGCATTTT. This codes for CASSPPSAAQQPQHF. Variable domain in full (rest from reference TRBV18 and TRBJ1-5): NAGVMQNPRHLVRRRGQEARLRCSPMKGHSHVYWYRQLPEEGLKFMVYLQKENIIDESGMPKERFSAEFPKEGPSILRIQQVVRGDSAAYFCASSPPSAAQQPQHFGDGTRLSIL.

This clone was seen a handful of times. The J gene is TRBJ1-5, the V gene TRBV2; D is uncertain. From germline, CDR1 is SNHLY and CDR2 FYNNEI. The length of the CDR3 is 14 residues. V was pared by 7 bases and J by 9 bases, with 19 bases between. The chain's CDR3 is CASTVAAGSGPQHF. The DNA of the CDR3 is TGTGCCAGCACCGTCGCGGCGGGGAGTGGGCCCCAGCATTTT.

V and J are TRBV28 and TRBJ2-3, with 9 bases aligning to TRBD2. The CDR3 runs 15 residues. CDR1 and CDR2 (germline): MDHEN, SYDVKM. The J segment lost 3 bases and the V segment lost 5 bases, leaving 6 bases of the junction unmatched. The CDR3 region has the DNA TGTGCCAGCAGTCCCCCGGGACTAGCTACAGATACGCAGTATTTT. This gives the protein CASSPPGLATDTQYF.

The chain is built from TRBV7-6 and TRBJ2-1, with 9 positions matching TRBD2. This CDR3 is built from 14 residues. Germline trimming cut 3 bases from V and 7 bases from J; bases unmatched to any gene: 4. In germline, CDR1 is SGHVS, CDR2 FNYEAQ. This chain's CDR3 is CASSLSLAGNEQFF. CDR3 nucleotides: TGTGCCAGCAGCTTGTCCCTAGCGGGGAATGAGCAGTTCTTC.

Here the CDR3 DNA reads TGTGCCAGCCCGAAGCAGGGATTGGACACTGAAGCTTTCTTT. Translation: CASPKQGLDTEAFF. The V gene is TRBV2, the J gene TRBJ1-1; D might be TRBD1 (5 bases). The V end lost 8 bases, the J end lost 3 bases, and 16 bases lay between the germline ends. CDR3 length: 14 amino acids. The germline gives CDR1 SNHLY, CDR2 FYNNEI.

This rearrangement joins TRBV27 to TRBJ1-6; D is undetermined. The CDR3 runs to 17 residues. CDR1 and CDR2 (germline): MNHEY, SMNVEV (reference sequence). V gave up 2 bases and J gave up 2 bases, with 13 bases separating them. The CDR3 loop is CASSLIGREPYNSPLHF. As DNA, the CDR3 is TGTGCCAGCAGTTTAATCGGGAGGGAACCCTATAATTCACCCCTCCACTTT.

This clone has just a few counts. The V gene is TRBV5-5, the J gene TRBJ2-3, with 9 bases matching TRBD2. Germline values: CDR1 SGHKS, CDR2 YYEKEE (reference sequence). Trimming removed 4 bases from V and 1 base from J; junction bases left unmatched: 13. The CDR3 spans 18 residues. CDR3 nucleotide sequence: TGTGCCAGCAGCCATGGGGTTAGCGGGGGATCTCGCACAGATACGCAGTATTTT. It translates to CASSHGVSGGSRTDTQYF. The entire variable domain, with the rest obtained from reference TRBV5-5 and TRBJ2-3, is as follows: DAGVTQSPTHLIKTRGQQVTLRCSPISGHKSVSWYQQVLGQGPQFIFQYYEKEERGRGNFPDRFSARQFPNYSSELNVNALLLGDSALYLCASSHGVSGGSRTDTQYFGPGTRLTVL.

V and J are TRBV4-1 and TRBJ1-1, with TRBD1 matching over 7 bases. This CDR3 has 17 residues. V trimming: 4 bases; J trimming: 0 bases; junction bases outside the gene matches: 11. The germline V gene has CDR1 MGHRA and CDR2 YSYEKL. The CDR3 spells CASSPITGDFMNTEAFF. The CDR3 bases are TGCGCCAGCAGCCCAATCACAGGGGACTTTATGAACACTGAAGCTTTCTTT.

This clone showed up just once. V and J are TRBV5-6 and TRBJ2-7; 15 positions match TRBD2. Looked up from germline, CDR1 is SGHDT and CDR2 is YYEEEE. Trimming cost V 4 bases and J 1 base; bases outside gene matches: 3. This CDR3 is 16 amino acids long. This CDR3 reads CASSGLAGGRSYEQYF. CDR3 DNA: TGTGCCAGCAGCGGACTAGCGGGGGGGCGTTCCTACGAGCAGTACTTC.